This is a list of T cell receptor beta chains from one sample in a study of T cells in Graves' hyperthyroidism and ophthalmopathy. TCRdb reanalysed the multiplex PCR reads using MiXCR and keeps one entry per CDR3 protein. The table lists some 270,000 distinct CDR3 sequences, about an eighth of them singletons. The sequencing input was blood. The receptor set was obtained from a woman in her thirties with Graves' hyperthyroidism that later progressed to Graves' ophthalmopathy. Both conserved end residues are part of each CDR3. A D gene is named only where the DNA matches it firmly. Some rows have no size entry. The others give once, few or many, or a class for an expanded clone.

>many|NA|TRBV29-1|TRBJ1-1
CSVEWDTEAFF
TGCAGCGTTGAATGGGACACTGAAGCTTTCTTT
>few|TRBD2|TRBV7-9|TRBJ2-1
CASTQLEGGRTNNEQFF
TGTGCCAGCACCCAACTGGAGGGCGGGAGGACCAACAATGAGCAGTTCTTC
>NA|NA|TRBV11-2|TRBJ1-6
CASSAQETNNSPLHF
TGTGCCAGCAGCGCGCAGGAGACCAATAATTCACCCCTCCACTTT
>NA|TRBD1|TRBV6-2/TRBV6-3|TRBJ1-1
CASSYSWGTGVEAFF
TGTGCCAGCAGTTACTCGTGGGGGACAGGAGTTGAAGCTTTCTTT
>many|TRBD2|TRBV6-1|TRBJ2-7
CASSYATSGVTYEQYF
TGTGCCAGCAGTTACGCTACTAGCGGGGTTACCTACGAGCAGTACTTC
>many|TRBD2|TRBV7-9|TRBJ2-5
CASSLAGLAGVRETQYF
TGTGCCAGCAGCTTAGCAGGACTAGCGGGAGTTCGGGAGACCCAGTACTTC
>many|NA|TRBV6-2/TRBV6-3|TRBJ2-3
CASSYNRESDTQYF
TGTGCCAGCAGTTACAACCGGGAGTCGGATACGCAGTATTTT
>many|TRBD2|TRBV7-9|TRBJ2-1
CASSLWLAGSYNEQFF
TGTGCCAGCAGCTTATGGCTAGCGGGATCCTACAATGAGCAGTTCTTC
>many|TRBD2|TRBV5-8|TRBJ2-3
CASSHRTSLNTQYF
TGTGCCAGCAGCCACAGGACTAGCCTAAATACGCAGTATTTT
>many|NA|TRBV9|TRBJ2-7
CASSVEGIDEQYF
TGTGCCAGCAGCGTAGAAGGTATCGACGAGCAGTACTTC
>NA|TRBD2|TRBV4-1|TRBJ2-1
CASSLPGQGTSGRYEQFF
TGCGCCAGCAGCCTGCCGGGACAGGGGACTAGCGGGAGATACGAGCAGTTCTTC
>few|NA|TRBV5-1|TRBJ2-1
CASSTGRTQEQFF
TGCGCCAGCAGCACCGGACGAACCCAAGAGCAGTTCTTC
>many|NA|TRBV7-2|TRBJ1-2
CASRLGGGYTF
TGTGCCAGCAGGCTTGGGGGCGGCTACACCTTC
>many|NA|TRBV12-3/TRBV12-4|TRBJ1-3
CASSFPPERSGNTIYF
TGTGCCAGCAGTTTCCCCCCGGAGCGCTCTGGAAACACCATATATTTT
>few|NA|TRBV27|TRBJ1-1
CASSLWQGTEAFF
TGTGCCAGCAGTTTATGGCAGGGCACTGAAGCTTTCTTT
>NA|NA|TRBV12-3/TRBV12-4|TRBJ1-3
CASTPGHSSLNTIYF
TGTGCCAGCACCCCGGGACACTCTTCCCTAAACACCATATATTTT
>many|NA|TRBV6-2/TRBV6-3|TRBJ2-3
CASSYRDRRTDTQYF
TGTGCCAGCAGTTACCGGGACCGACGCACAGATACGCAGTATTTT
>many|NA|TRBV6-1|TRBJ2-1
CASSPDWSSYNEQFF
TGTGCCAGCAGTCCGGACTGGAGCTCCTACAATGAGCAGTTCTTC
>NA|NA|TRBV4-1|TRBJ1-3
CASSQGDYSGNTIYF
TGCGCCAGCAGCCAAGGGGATTACTCTGGAAACACCATATATTTT
>many|NA|TRBV15|TRBJ2-5
CATSQNRQTLETQYF
TGTGCCACCAGCCAAAACCGACAAACCTTGGAGACCCAGTACTTC
>NA|NA|TRBV6-2/TRBV6-3|TRBJ1-4
CASCYRATNEKLFF
TGTGCCAGCTGCTACAGAGCAACTAATGAAAAACTGTTTTTT
>few|NA|TRBV5-6|TRBJ2-5
CASSLLPETQYF
TGTGCCAGCAGCTTGCTCCCAGAGACCCAGTACTTC
>few|NA|TRBV5-4|TRBJ2-2
CASSGQQEPTGELFF
TGTGCCAGCAGCGGACAACAGGAACCGACCGGGGAGCTGTTTTTT